Listed here are 10 T cell receptor beta chains from one sample, sequenced in a study of a mutant IDH1 vaccine in newly diagnosed glioma. Their specific antigens are unknown. Profiling relied on immunoSEQ multiplex PCR, and the TCRdb table lists in-frame clones only, not all of them. The sample holds around 52,000 clones, about 90% seen once. The sample's time point: week 5, during vaccination. One vaccine dose held 300 ug of mutant IDH1 20-mer peptide and came with topical imiquimod. Sequencing was performed on PBMCs, taken from a glioma patient whose treatment included an IDH1 peptide vaccine. These receptors all stem from a woman in her thirties or forties with glioma.

As for this clone: It is unclear where the CDR3 begins or ends on the DNA, so no DNA is shown, and the CDR3 is as TCRdb lists it. The genes are TRBV4-3 and TRBJ2-1; the table's D call, TRBD1, was not checked against the DNA. Termini included, the CDR3 measures 15 amino acids. Per germline, CDR1 LGHNA and CDR2 YSLEER. CDR3 residues: CASSQDPNRVFWQFF.

This chain connects TRBV13 to TRBJ2-5; no clear D gene. The CDR3 contains 19 residues. The germline CDR1 and CDR2 sequences are PRHDT and FYEKMQ (reference sequence). V was trimmed by 1 base and J by 5 bases, leaving 26 bases between them. CDR3 nucleotide sequence: TGTGCCAGCAGCTTAGCTTCTTCCAGGCCCGGCCACTCTCTGGAGACCCAGTACTTC. This encodes CASSLASSRPGHSLETQYF.

This chain connects TRBV6-1 to TRBJ1-2; maybe TRBD1 (5 bases). The CDR3 is made up of 15 amino acids. The V gene lost 3 bases and the J gene lost 4 bases, with 15 bases spanning the gap. Germline V gene lookup returns CDR1 MNHNS and CDR2 SASEGT. CDR3 coding DNA: TGTGCCAGCAGTGAGGAAAGGGGCGGGCGCTATGGCTACACCTTC. Amino acid sequence: CASSEERGGRYGYTF.

The chain is built from TRBV23-1 and TRBJ1-5; D not resolved. TRBV23-1 is an ORF, and what it does is uncertain. The CDR3 consists of 17 residues. The V gene lost 0 bases and the J gene lost 0 bases, with 12 bases spanning the gap. The CDR3 here is CASSQSLGDYSNQPQHF. CDR3 bases: TGCGCCAGCAGTCAATCCCTGGGTGACTATAGCAATCAGCCCCAGCATTTT.

V gene TRBV6-6 combines with J gene TRBJ1-5; D gene uncertain. With 10 bases removed from V and 2 bases from J, the gap between germline ends came to 18 bases. The CDR3 sequence is 15 residues long. Germline lookup yields CDR1 MNHNY and CDR2 SVGAGI (reference sequence). The CDR3 loop reads CATDWKAPRNQPQHF. In DNA, the CDR3 is TGTGCCACCGACTGGAAGGCCCCACGCAATCAGCCCCAGCATTTT.

This sequence joins TRBV4-1 and TRBJ2-1, with TRBD2 matching 7 bases. Losses at the gene ends were 7 bases for V and 2 bases for J; bases not matched to a gene: 5. This CDR3 has 14 amino acids. From germline, CDR1 is MGHRA and CDR2 YSYEKL. The CDR3 region is CASMSGVTYNEQFF. CDR3 coding DNA: TGCGCCAGCATGAGCGGGGTGACCTACAATGAGCAGTTCTTC.

The CDR3 DNA reads as TGCGCCAGCAGCCAAGCGCCGGGACAGGGGGCTTACGAGCAGTACTTC. Its translation is CASSQAPGQGAYEQYF. The rearrangement joins TRBV4-1 to TRBJ2-7; 12 nucleotides agree with TRBD1. CDR3 length equals 16 residues. Per the germline V gene, CDR1 is MGHRA and CDR2 is YSYEKL. V dropped 1 base and J dropped 4; count of bases not matched to a gene: 5.

CDR3 loop: CASSPGPGEGETQYF. CDR3 DNA: TGTGCCAGCAGCCCTGGTCCAGGGGAAGGGGAGACCCAGTACTTC. The chain recombines TRBV7-3 with TRBJ2-5; TRBD1 is a possible D gene (6 bases). V was shortened by 5 bases and J by 5 bases, with 18 bases between the two germline ends. CDR1 is SGHTA, CDR2 FQGTGA, per germline. CDR3 size: 15 residues.

This clone has more than one count but fewer than ten. This rearrangement joins TRBV28 to TRBJ2-3; TRBD2 aligns across 7 bases. The CDR3 covers 18 residues. The germline V gene has CDR1 MDHEN and CDR2 SYDVKM. After removal of 0 bases from V and 0 bases from J, the junction contained 9 bases not matched to a gene. CDR3 sequence (DNA): TGTGCCAGCAGTTTATGGACTATGGCTAGCGGAAGCACAGATACGCAGTATTTT. It specifies CASSLWTMASGSTDTQYF.

The J gene is TRBJ1-5, the V gene TRBV5-4; D gene unclear. Between the trimmed V and J ends, which lost 5 bases and 2 bases, there was a span of 11 bases. CDR1 is SGHNT, CDR2 YYREEE, per germline (reference sequence). The CDR3 length is 14 residues. Here the CDR3 reads CASRYWGGNQPQHF. CDR3 nucleotides: TGTGCCAGCAGATACTGGGGTGGCAATCAGCCCCAGCATTTT.